The 29 T cell receptor beta chains below all came from one sample that was sequenced in a study of OX40 agonist ivuxolimab in advanced cancers. Measured with immunoSEQ multiplex PCR; TCRdb has only the in-frame clones, and not every one. The sample contains some 41,000 clones, 70% to 90% of which appear only once. Specimen: CD4+ or CD8+ T cells sorted from blood, collected in a trial of the OX40 agonist ivuxolimab. The receptors stem from an adult with an advanced solid tumor such as melanoma, head and neck, liver or kidney cancer.

CDR3 nucleotide sequence: TGTGCCAGCAGTTTATTACAGGGGGGAGAGACCCAGTACTTC. As protein: CASSLLQGGETQYF. This chain connects TRBV27 to TRBJ2-5; 8 bases map to TRBD1. Trimming cost V 1 base and J 4 bases; bases outside gene matches: 2. The CDR3 is made up of 14 amino acids. CDR1 is MNHEY, CDR2 SMNVEV, per germline (reference sequence).

This chain links TRBV11-2 with TRBJ2-7; D gene ambiguous. The CDR3 is 16 amino acids. Germline values: CDR1 SGHAT, CDR2 FQNNGV. Trimming stripped 6 bases from V and 3 bases from J, with 21 bases between. The CDR3 DNA follows: TGTGCCAGCAGTCTTATCCCGGGCGCGTTAGGCTACGAGCAGTACTTC. As protein: CASSLIPGALGYEQYF.

V gene TRBV6-5 combines with J gene TRBJ2-7; 11 nucleotides align to TRBD1. This CDR3 is built from 16 residues. After removal of 0 bases from V and 6 bases from J, the junction contained 7 bases not matched to a gene. From germline, CDR1 is MNHEY and CDR2 SVGAGI. Written as DNA, the CDR3 is TGTGCCAGCAGTTACTCAGGGGGACAGGGGGGTTTCGAGCAGTACTTC. Amino acids: CASSYSGGQGGFEQYF.

The chain carries TRBV30 and TRBJ1-6; TRBD1 matches at 9 bases. The CDR3 totals 13 residues. The germline V gene has CDR1 GTSNPN and CDR2 SVGIG (reference sequence). V dropped 7 bases and J dropped 6; count of bases not matched to a gene: 4. This chain's CDR3 is CAFRDRANSPLHF. DNA of the CDR3: TGTGCCTTCCGGGACAGGGCTAATTCACCCCTCCACTTT.

This chain joins TRBV27 and TRBJ1-1; unclear D gene. V was shortened by 0 bases and J by 11 bases, with 13 bases between the two germline ends. The V gene's germline CDR1 is MNHEY and CDR2 SMNVEV (reference sequence). This CDR3 region has 13 residues. The CDR3 sequence: CASSLSGVTRAFF. In DNA form, the CDR3 reads TGTGCCAGCAGTTTATCTGGGGTTACCAGGGCTTTCTTT.

The chain uses TRBV7-8 and TRBJ2-7; TRBD2 agrees at 7 bases. The trim removed 1 base at V and 4 bases at J, leaving 10 bases unmatched. Germline-derived CDR1 and CDR2 are SGHVS and FQNEAQ. The CDR3 length is 16 residues. CDR3 sequence (DNA): TGTGCCAGCAGCTTAGACGGCGGGGGTGGTTTTTACGAGCAGTACTTC. This translates into CASSLDGGGGFYEQYF.

The chain links TRBV9 to TRBJ1-4; D is possibly TRBD1 (6 bases). Germline V gene lookup returns CDR1 SGDLS and CDR2 YYNGEE. V was clipped by 2 bases and J by 5 bases, with 13 bases between them. This CDR3 has 15 residues. The CDR3 here is CASSVWGAPNEKLFF. DNA for the CDR3: TGTGCCAGCAGCGTCTGGGGGGCCCCGAATGAAAAACTGTTTTTT.

V and J are TRBV7-3 and TRBJ2-5; D remains unclear. Deletions cut 5 bases from V and 4 bases from J, with 11 bases between. This CDR3 is built from 13 residues. The germline V gene has CDR1 SGHTA and CDR2 FQGTGA. The CDR3 reads CASSRGSGETQYF. The CDR3, as DNA: TGTGCCAGCAGCCGCGGTTCCGGAGAGACCCAGTACTTC. The full variable domain, its missing parts supplied by reference TRBV7-3 and TRBJ2-5, is GAGVSQTPSNKVTEKGKYVELRCDPISGHTALYWYRQSLGQGPEFLIYFQGTGAADDSGLPNDRFFAVRPEGSVSTLKIQRTERGDSAVYLCASSRGSGETQYFGPGTRLLVL.

The chain combines TRBV10-2 with TRBJ1-1, with unresolved D. The V gene's germline CDR1 is WSHSY and CDR2 SAAADI. The V and J ends lost 6 bases and 3 bases respectively, with 14 bases between them. This CDR3 comprises 14 residues. The CDR3 is CASSGSSWDTEAFF. The CDR3, as DNA: TGCGCCAGCAGCGGATCGAGTTGGGACACTGAAGCTTTCTTT.

This chain joins TRBV4-2 and TRBJ2-5; 11 bases are a match to TRBD2. Trimming removed 6 bases from V and 1 base from J; junction bases left unmatched: 7. Germline loops: CDR1 LGHNA, CDR2 YNFKEQ. This CDR3 is built from 16 residues. Here the CDR3 reads CASRSQGTSGQETQYF. CDR3 coding DNA: TGTGCCAGCAGGTCGCAGGGGACTAGCGGCCAAGAGACCCAGTACTTC.

The chain uses TRBV14 and TRBJ2-3; maybe TRBD2 (5 bases). The CDR3 is 14 residues long. From germline, CDR1 is SGHDN and CDR2 FVKESK. The ends were cut back, 7 bases at V and 6 bases at J, with 17 bases in the middle. The CDR3 sequence: CASKRAVDLDTQYF. CDR3 DNA: TGTGCCAGCAAGAGGGCGGTAGATCTGGATACGCAGTATTTT.

The J gene is TRBJ2-7, the V gene TRBV5-1, with TRBD1 matching 7 bases. V gave up 0 bases and J gave up 4 bases; unmatched junction bases: 4. Germline CDR1 reads SGHRS; CDR2 reads YFSETQ. The CDR3 extends over 14 amino acids. The CDR3 DNA reads TGCGCCAGCAGCTTGGGACAGGGAGTATACGAGCAGTACTTC. Its protein is CASSLGQGVYEQYF.

V and J are TRBV13 and TRBJ1-1; no clear D. The CDR3 covers 13 residues. CDR1 is PRHDT, CDR2 FYEKMQ, per germline (reference sequence). Trimming removed 0 bases at V and 1 base at J, with 3 bases between. CDR3: CASSLGWNTEAFF. As DNA, the CDR3 is TGTGCCAGCAGCTTAGGGTGGAACACTGAAGCTTTCTTT.

This chain connects TRBV11-2 to TRBJ2-2; D might be TRBD1 (6 bases). The CDR3 loop spans 13 amino acids. Germline CDR1 SGHAT, CDR2 FQNNGV. The V end was cut by 4 bases, the J end by 5 bases, with 8 bases between. CDR3 loop: CASSSQGTGELFF. The CDR3 DNA reads as TGTGCCAGCAGCTCACAGGGTACCGGGGAGCTGTTTTTT.

The rearrangement joins TRBV5-1 to TRBJ2-5; 11 bases agree with TRBD2. Per the germline V gene, CDR1 is SGHRS and CDR2 is YFSETQ. The CDR3 extends over 15 amino acids. The V and J ends lost 0 bases and 3 bases, in that order; junction bases with no gene match: 1. The CDR3 nucleotides are TGCGCCAGCAGCTTGGTACTAGCGGGAGAAGAGACCCAGTACTTC. Translation: CASSLVLAGEETQYF.

This chain uses TRBV29-1 with TRBJ1-1, with TRBD1 identical over 7 bases. The CDR3 extends over 14 amino acids. CDR1 is SQVTM, CDR2 ANQGSEA, per germline. The V gene end was trimmed by 6 bases and the J gene end by 0 bases; junction bases not matched to a gene: 7. CDR3 protein: CSVVNRGLNTEAFF. The CDR3 DNA reads TGCAGCGTGGTAAACAGGGGCTTGAACACTGAAGCTTTCTTT.

This sequence joins TRBV27 and TRBJ1-1, with a possible D match to TRBD1 (5 bases). The length of the CDR3 is 15 residues. Trimming stripped 1 base from V and 0 bases from J, with 9 bases between. The germline V gene encodes CDR1 MNHEY and CDR2 SMNVEV (reference sequence). CDR3 protein: CASSLYRGMNTEAFF. The CDR3 DNA is TGTGCCAGCAGTTTATACCGGGGCATGAACACTGAAGCTTTCTTT.

The CDR3 loop is CASSFSARGSTDTQYF. DNA of the CDR3: TGTGCCAGCAGCTTTTCCGCGAGAGGGAGCACAGATACGCAGTATTTT. The chain combines TRBV5-4 with TRBJ2-3, with D perhaps TRBD2 (5 bases). This CDR3 is built from 16 residues. Trimming removed 2 bases from V and 0 bases from J, with 13 bases in between. CDR1 and CDR2 from the germline V gene are SGHNT and YYREEE (reference sequence).

The chain recombines TRBV11-2 with TRBJ2-5; 7 bases line up with TRBD1. Per germline, CDR1 SGHAT and CDR2 FQNNGV. This CDR3 is built from 16 residues. Losses at the gene ends were 1 base for V and 3 bases for J; bases not matched to a gene: 8. The CDR3 region has the DNA TGTGCCAGCAGCTTAGCCCCGGGACAGACCAAAGAGACCCAGTACTTC. Translation gives CASSLAPGQTKETQYF.

Notes on this clone: Other DNA variants within this sample encode the same CDR3. The gene calls are TRBV19 and TRBJ1-3; D is unresolved. CDR1 is LNHDA, CDR2 SQIVND, per germline (reference sequence). With 1 base removed from V and 0 bases from J, the gap between germline ends came to 4 bases. The CDR3 loop spans 14 amino acids. The CDR3 sequence is CASSIGVSGNTIYF. The DNA for the CDR3 is TGTGCCAGTAGTATAGGCGTCTCTGGAAACACCATATATTTT.

This clone has only one observation. The chain links TRBV28 to TRBJ1-3; D is ambiguous. The V end was cut by 2 bases, the J end by 4 bases, with 12 bases between. CDR1 and CDR2 (germline): MDHEN, SYDVKM. CDR3 length: 15 amino acids. CDR3 in amino acids: CASSLRGLVGNTIYF. The CDR3 DNA reads TGTGCCAGCAGTTTAAGAGGGTTAGTGGGAAACACCATATATTTT.

This sequence joins TRBV2 and TRBJ2-5; D perhaps matches TRBD2 (6 bases). Germline CDR1 reads SNHLY; CDR2 reads FYNNEI. Trimming cost V 6 bases and J 2 bases, with 13 bases left between them. The length of the CDR3 is 14 residues. Here the CDR3 reads CASSLLSGQETQYF. The CDR3 coding sequence is TGTGCCAGCAGCCTCCTTAGCGGACAAGAGACCCAGTACTTC.

The chain combines TRBV7-3 with TRBJ2-1; the match to TRBD2 covers 14 bases. This CDR3 spans 16 amino acids. With 0 bases clipped from V and 10 bases from J, the junction kept 5 bases outside the gene matches. Germline CDR1 and CDR2: SGHTA and FQGTGA. CDR3 DNA: TGTGCCAGCAGCTTAACCCCGGGACTAGCGGGAGTCGAGCAGTTCTTC. It yields the protein CASSLTPGLAGVEQFF.

The genes are TRBV28 and TRBJ1-1; D uncertain. V was pared by 2 bases and J by 1 base, with 11 bases between. The CDR3 extends over 15 amino acids. CDR1 is MDHEN and CDR2 is SYDVKM in the germline V gene. The CDR3: CASSLRRAANTEAFF. For the CDR3, the DNA is TGTGCCAGCAGTTTACGTAGGGCAGCGAACACTGAAGCTTTCTTT.

This chain uses TRBV7-9 with TRBJ1-1; a weak D match, TRBD1 (5 bases). The CDR3 sequence is 15 residues long. The germline V gene encodes CDR1 SEHNR and CDR2 FQNEAQ (reference sequence). V was shortened by 5 bases and J by 0 bases, with 13 bases between the two germline ends. As DNA, the CDR3 is TGTGCCAGCAGCCTTACGACAGAATTGAACACTGAAGCTTTCTTT. Encoded protein: CASSLTTELNTEAFF.

The chain recombines TRBV18 with TRBJ2-4; 9 nucleotides match TRBD1. This CDR3 is built from 15 residues. With 4 bases clipped from V and 6 bases from J, the junction kept 7 bases outside the gene matches. Germline CDR1 reads KGHSH; CDR2 reads LQKENI. The CDR3 region is CASSLGQGIGNIQYF. The CDR3 region has the DNA TGTGCCAGCTCACTGGGACAGGGTATAGGAAACATTCAGTACTTC.

The rearrangement links TRBV6-5 to TRBJ2-1; D might be TRBD2 (5 bases). Per germline, CDR1 MNHEY and CDR2 SVGAGI. V lost 6 bases and J lost 3, with 12 bases in between. This CDR3 has 14 amino acids. The CDR3 DNA sequence: TGTGCCAGCAGAGAGACTAACGTCTACAATGAGCAGTTCTTC. Its translation is CASRETNVYNEQFF.

As for this clone: In the same sample, other DNA sequences code for this CDR3. V and J are TRBV19 and TRBJ1-3; D ambiguous. CDR1 LNHDA and CDR2 SQIVND come from the germline V gene (reference sequence). CDR3 length equals 14 residues. V lost 3 bases to trimming and J lost 0 bases, with 6 bases between them. The CDR3 sequence is CASSIGVSGNTIYF. CDR3 DNA sequence: TGTGCCAGTAGTATTGGGGTCTCTGGAAACACCATATATTTT. The full variable domain, rest sourced from reference TRBV19 and TRBJ1-3, is DGGITQSPKYLFRKEGQNVTLSCEQNLNHDAMYWYRQDPGQGLRLIYYSQIVNDFQKGDIAEGYSVSREKKESFPLTVTSAQKNPTAFYLCASSIGVSGNTIYFGEGSWLTVV.

A word on this clone: At one of its ends the junction is not consistent with the germline gene, which may arise from a read error. The chain joins TRBV2 to TRBJ1-2; no clear D. CDR1 is SNHLY and CDR2 is FYNNEI in the germline V gene. This CDR3 region has 12 residues. The CDR3 DNA is TGTGCCAGCACTGAACGTAACTATGGCTACACCTTC. Amino acid sequence: CASTERNYGYTF.